This TCR beta chain was sequenced in a study of T cell responses to AZD1222 COVID-19 vaccine. Study results and caveats: Spike was spanned by vaccine-associated CD4 TCRs, which were dominant at 160-218 and 743-854.

Sequenced by immunoSEQ multiplex PCR; TCRdb stores in-frame clones only, minus some. In the table there are about 150,000 clones, roughly 90% of which are singletons. CDR3 length equals 13 residues. The germline V gene encodes CDR1 SQVTM and CDR2 ANQGSEA. Trimming cost V 6 bases and J 5 bases; bases outside gene matches: 6. A note on this clone: Its specificity is unknown.

The source was peripheral blood, collected on day 0 of MenACWY control vaccination. The J gene is TRBJ1-1, the V gene TRBV29-1; TRBD1 matches at 10 bases. The clonotype was recovered from an adult in good health. CDR3 coding DNA: TGCAGCGTCGGACAGGGGGGTTCTACTGAAGCTTTCTTT. The encoded protein is CSVGQGGSTEAFF.